This entry is about one TCR beta chain. Its antigen remains unidentified. This CDR3 has 13 residues. CDR1 is LNHDA and CDR2 is SQIVND in the germline V gene (reference sequence). V dropped 7 bases and J dropped 7; count of bases not matched to a gene: 7. The table came from immunoSEQ multiplex PCR; TCRdb's copy has only in-frame clones and leaves some out. The data show about 30,000 clones, 90% seen once. These data originate in a study of OX40 agonist ivuxolimab in advanced cancers. On the study more broadly: Patients received ivuxolimab, an agonistic anti-OX40 (CD134) antibody. Two cutaneous melanoma patients and one hepatocellular carcinoma patient, three in all, had partial responses.

Regarding the study as a whole: Partial responders at 0.1-3.0 mg/kg showed near-lowest clonal expansion.

This clonotype originated in an adult with an advanced solid tumor such as melanoma, head and neck, liver or kidney cancer. The source was CD4+ or CD8+ T cells sorted from blood, collected in a trial of the OX40 agonist ivuxolimab. This sequence joins TRBV19 and TRBJ2-7, with TRBD1 identical over 10 bases. CDR3 sequence: CASTKTGGGEQYF. Here the CDR3 DNA reads TGTGCCAGTACCAAGACAGGGGGCGGAGAGCAGTACTTC.